These 31 T cell receptor beta chains originate from one sample sequenced in a study of T cells in Graves' hyperthyroidism and ophthalmopathy. TCR beta CDR3 sequences were amplified from RNA transcripts. First-round RT-PCR targeting the TCR CDR3 was performed with the HTBI primer set. TCRdb ran MiXCR on the multiplex PCR reads and lists one entry per CDR3 protein. The sample has a few hundred thousand distinct CDR3 sequences, around 42% seen once. Sequenced sample: peripheral blood or thyroid tissue (not recorded which). Receptors originate from a woman aged 18-35 years with Graves' hyperthyroidism.

This clonotype was seen at least ten times. The genes are TRBV4-1 and TRBJ2-7; D assignment may be TRBD1 or TRBD2 (5 bases each). Per the germline V gene, CDR1 is MGHRA and CDR2 is YSYEKL. V dropped 4 bases and J dropped 5 bases, with 15 bases sitting between them. The CDR3 length is 14 residues. DNA for the CDR3: TGCGCCAGCAGCCTCCTAGGGACGACAGACGAGCAGTACTTC. Translating it yields CASSLLGTTDEQYF.

Ten or more counts support this clonotype. J is TRBJ1-6 and V is TRBV7-9, with TRBD1 identical over 11 bases. The CDR3 covers 14 residues. V gave up 4 bases and J gave up 11 bases; unmatched junction bases: 4. Per the germline V gene, CDR1 is SEHNR and CDR2 is FQNEAQ (reference sequence). The CDR3 protein is CASSSGQGATPLHF. DNA for the CDR3: TGTGCCAGCAGCTCTGGACAGGGGGCGACACCCCTCCACTTT.

This clonotype has a count of ten or more. The chain joins TRBV2 to TRBJ1-1, with 8 positions matching TRBD1. V dropped 5 bases and J dropped 6; count of bases not matched to a gene: 11. The length of the CDR3 is 15 residues. The germline CDR1 and CDR2 sequences are SNHLY and FYNNEI. CDR3: CASSKDRENSPEAFF. The CDR3 region has the DNA TGTGCCAGCAGTAAGGACAGGGAAAACAGTCCTGAAGCTTTCTTT.

This clonotype was observed at least ten times. The rearrangement joins TRBV4-3 to TRBJ2-6; tentative D call: TRBD1 (6 bases). In germline, CDR1 is LGHNA, CDR2 YSLEER. CDR3 length: 18 amino acids. Trimming left V 0 bases short and J 0 bases short, with 12 bases between. CDR3 in amino acids: CASSQDSTGFSGANVLTF. CDR3 sequence (DNA): TGCGCCAGCAGCCAAGATTCCACAGGGTTCTCTGGGGCCAACGTCCTGACTTTC.

This clonotype was counted many times. In nucleotides, the CDR3 is TGTGCCAGCAGCTTGGTCGGCGGTGATCTTAATGAAAAACTGTTTTTT. This translates into CASSLVGGDLNEKLFF. The rearrangement uses TRBV5-4 and TRBJ1-4; D uncertain. Trimming shortened V by 0 bases and J by 4 bases, and 13 bases separated the two germline ends. This CDR3 has 16 residues. From germline, CDR1 is SGHNT and CDR2 YYREEE (reference sequence).

This clonotype appeared many times. The V and J genes are TRBV6-6 and TRBJ1-3; D is ambiguous. Trimming pared 2 bases from V and 0 bases from J, leaving 8 bases between. CDR3 length equals 15 residues. Germline CDR1 MNHNY, CDR2 SVGAGI (reference sequence). The CDR3: CASSYPSNSGNTIYF. Here the CDR3 DNA reads TGTGCCAGCAGTTACCCCTCGAACTCTGGAAACACCATATATTTT.

DNA of the CDR3: TGTGCCATCGGGGCGGTCAGCGGGAGAGCCGGGGAGCTGTTTTTT. Translated: CAIGAVSGRAGELFF. The chain is built from TRBV10-3 and TRBJ2-2; TRBD2 matches 8 bases. V lost 8 bases to trimming and J lost 6 bases; unmatched junction nucleotides: 11. The CDR3 sequence is 15 residues long. Germline lookup yields CDR1 ENHRY and CDR2 SYGVKD.

This chain joins TRBV20-1 and TRBJ2-5; 8 bases fit TRBD1. The CDR3 spans 12 residues. In germline, CDR1 is DFQATT, CDR2 SNEGSKA (reference sequence). Losses at the gene ends were 4 bases for V and 7 bases for J; bases not matched to a gene: 5. Here the CDR3 reads CSAKLQGVTQYF. DNA of the CDR3: TGCAGTGCTAAACTACAGGGGGTGACCCAGTACTTC.

This chain connects TRBV7-2 to TRBJ2-7, with TRBD2 matching over 9 bases. Unmatched junction bases numbered 13, after V lost 5 bases and J lost 5 bases. Germline CDR1 reads SGHTA; CDR2 reads FQGNSA. This CDR3 is 16 amino acids long. DNA for the CDR3: TGTGCCAGCAGCCTGTGGACTAGCGAAAGGATCAACGAGCAGTACTTC. Translating gives CASSLWTSERINEQYF.

This clonotype was seen ten or more times. V is TRBV10-3 and J is TRBJ1-5; 9 bases fit TRBD1. V shed 4 bases and J 1 base; nucleotides not matched to a gene: 2. Per germline, CDR1 ENHRY and CDR2 SYGVKD. This CDR3 comprises 15 residues. The DNA of the CDR3 is TGTGCCATCAGTGGCGGACAGGGGAGCAATCAGCCCCAGCATTTT. Translation: CAISGGQGSNQPQHF.

This clonotype was seen at least ten times. The gene calls are TRBV6-5 and TRBJ1-1; D may be TRBD1 (5 bases). Germline V lookup: CDR1 MNHEY, CDR2 SVGAGI. Trimming shortened V by 9 bases and J by 1 base, and 24 bases separated the two germline ends. This CDR3 has 17 amino acids. CDR3 amino acids: CASKSSLTRTQNTEAFF. The CDR3 DNA follows: TGTGCCAGTAAAAGTAGCCTAACCCGGACACAGAACACTGAAGCTTTCTTT.

This clonotype was observed at least ten times. CDR3 region: CASRAGRSLTQETQYF. DNA of the CDR3: TGTGCCAGCAGAGCGGGGAGAAGTTTGACCCAAGAGACCCAGTACTTC. The V and J genes are TRBV6-5 and TRBJ2-5; 7 positions match TRBD2. J was trimmed by 1 base and V by 6 bases; bases with no gene match: 11. The CDR3 covers 16 residues. The germline V gene encodes CDR1 MNHEY and CDR2 SVGAGI.

The rearrangement links TRBV27 to TRBJ1-1; D gene unclear. CDR1 is MNHEY, CDR2 SMNVEV, per germline (reference sequence). Trimming took 6 bases from V and 7 from J, leaving 9 bases between them. This CDR3 has 11 amino acids. The CDR3 coding sequence is TGTGCCAGCAGGATAGGAGTTGAAGCTTTCTTT. This gives the protein CASRIGVEAFF.

This clonotype has a single count. Since a much larger clone is just one base distant, this may be a read error. The rearrangement uses TRBV6-2 or TRBV6-3 and TRBJ2-5; D may be TRBD1 (5 bases). With 5 bases removed from V and 7 bases from J, the gap between germline ends came to 11 bases. CDR3 size: 12 residues. Germline CDR1 MNHEY, CDR2 SVGEGT. As DNA, the CDR3 is TGTGCCAGCAGTCTGACAGATGGGACCCAGTACTTC. Its translation is CASSLTDGTQYF.

This clonotype was counted ten times or more. V gene TRBV30 combines with J gene TRBJ1-2, with D unclear. The CDR3 loop spans 13 amino acids. In germline, CDR1 is GTSNPN, CDR2 SVGIG (reference sequence). V was pared by 3 bases and J by 5 bases, with 13 bases between. The CDR3: CAWRLTQIYGYTF. The DNA of the CDR3 is TGTGCCTGGAGATTGACCCAAATTTATGGCTACACCTTC.

This sequence joins TRBV7-2 and TRBJ1-1, with TRBD1 identical over 7 bases. After removal of 3 bases from V and 12 bases from J, the junction contained 13 bases not matched to a gene. The length of the CDR3 is 14 residues. CDR1 SGHTA and CDR2 FQGNSA come from the germline V gene. The chain's CDR3 is CASSFLAGGGGTFF. As DNA, the CDR3 is TGTGCCAGCAGCTTTTTGGCGGGAGGGGGCGGAACTTTCTTT.

This clonotype was counted at least ten times. This chain connects TRBV9 to TRBJ1-2; TRBD1 matches 9 bases. CDR1 and CDR2 (germline): SGDLS, YYNGEE. The CDR3 extends over 14 amino acids. After removal of 4 bases from V and 6 bases from J, the junction contained 7 bases not matched to a gene. CDR3 residues: CASSPAGTGHGYTF. CDR3 DNA: TGTGCCAGCAGCCCGGCCGGGACAGGGCATGGCTACACCTTC.

This chain uses TRBV20-1 with TRBJ2-1; 12 nucleotides agree with TRBD2. V trimming: 5 bases; J trimming: 7 bases; junction bases outside the gene matches: 9. From germline, CDR1 is DFQATT and CDR2 SNEGSKA (reference sequence). The length of the CDR3 is 15 residues. The CDR3 DNA sequence: TGCAGTGCTCCTCTAGCGGGAGGGCCGGTAAATGAGCAGTTCTTC. This encodes CSAPLAGGPVNEQFF.

The CDR3, as DNA: TGCAGTGCTAGAGATACAGGGGACCAAGAGACCCAGTACTTC. It codes for CSARDTGDQETQYF. The chain is built from TRBV20-1 and TRBJ2-5; 7 bases map to TRBD1. Germline V lookup: CDR1 DFQATT, CDR2 SNEGSKA (reference sequence). The CDR3 totals 14 residues. Germline trimming cut 0 bases from V and 0 bases from J; bases unmatched to any gene: 1.

The V gene is TRBV15, the J gene TRBJ2-7; the D call may be TRBD1 or TRBD2 (5 bases each). This CDR3 spans 13 amino acids. Germline V lookup: CDR1 LNHNV, CDR2 YYDKDF (reference sequence). Trimming removed 4 bases from V and 4 bases from J, with 11 bases in between. CDR3 amino acids: CATSTKGPYEQYF. As DNA, the CDR3 is TGTGCCACCAGCACCAAGGGACCGTACGAGCAGTACTTC.

This clonotype was detected a few times. The J gene is TRBJ1-1, the V gene TRBV27, with D tentatively TRBD1 (5 bases). Germline CDR1 reads MNHEY; CDR2 reads SMNVEV (reference sequence). Between the trimmed V and J ends, which lost 4 bases and 4 bases, there was a span of 13 bases. CDR3 length equals 14 residues. CDR3 nucleotide sequence: TGTGCCAGCAGTTGGGGCGGGAGGGGCACTGAAGCTTTCTTT. Amino acids: CASSWGGRGTEAFF.

V and J are TRBV9 and TRBJ2-7; either TRBD1 or TRBD2 may supply D (6 bases each). V was clipped by 0 bases and J by 8 bases, with 27 bases between them. Germline CDR1 reads SGDLS; CDR2 reads YYNGEE. The CDR3 runs 18 residues. CDR3 nucleotides: TGTGCCAGCAGCGTAGGCGATAACCATGCAGGGGACTTGAGCAAGCAGTACTTC. It yields the protein CASSVGDNHAGDLSKQYF. Together with reference TRBV9 and TRBJ2-7, the CDR3 gives the full variable domain: DSGVTQTPKHLITATGQRVTLRCSPRSGDLSVYWYQQSLDQGLQFLIQYYNGEERAKGNILERFSAQQFPDLHSELNLSSLELGDSALYFCASSVGDNHAGDLSKQYFGPGTRLTVT.

CDR3 in DNA: TGCAGCGTTAGGCTAGGGCAGCCCCAGCATTTT. Its translation is CSVRLGQPQHF. The chain uses TRBV29-1 and TRBJ1-5; D gene uncertain. Germline assignment: CDR1 SQVTM and CDR2 ANQGSEA. The CDR3 runs 11 residues. Between the trimmed V and J ends, which lost 5 bases and 7 bases, there was a span of 9 bases.

This clonotype has a count of ten or more. V is TRBV9 and J is TRBJ2-6; 8 bases are a match to TRBD1. The CDR3 runs to 18 residues. V trimming: 6 bases; J trimming: 0 bases; junction bases outside the gene matches: 11. Germline-derived CDR1 and CDR2 are SGDLS and YYNGEE. Here the CDR3 reads CASTATGAPSSGANVLTF. In nucleotides, the CDR3 is TGTGCCAGCACCGCGACAGGGGCCCCCTCCTCTGGGGCCAACGTCCTGACTTTC.

V is TRBV2 and J is TRBJ2-7, with 9 positions matching TRBD1. The last part of the DNA fits TRBJ2-1 better; the J call may be wrong. Germline CDR1 and CDR2: SNHLY and FYNNEI. The CDR3 has 13 amino acids. The CDR3 is CASGQGLGDEQFF. The CDR3 DNA is TGTGCCAGCGGACAGGGGTTGGGCGATGAGCAGTTCTTC.

This rearrangement joins TRBV20-1 to TRBJ1-1, with 7 bases matching TRBD1. V lost 3 bases and J lost 8; bases outside the gene matches: 9. The CDR3 runs 13 residues. CDR1 is DFQATT and CDR2 is SNEGSKA in the germline V gene (reference sequence). CDR3 nucleotides: TGCAGTGCTAGCGACAAGCCGGGACAGGAAGCTTTCTTT. Its protein product is CSASDKPGQEAFF.

Many counts were recorded for this clonotype. The V and J genes are TRBV7-9 and TRBJ2-7, with TRBD1 as a possible D gene (6 bases). There are 15 residues in the CDR3. The V end lost 4 bases, the J end lost 2 bases, and 15 bases lay between the germline ends. Germline CDR1 SEHNR, CDR2 FQNEAQ (reference sequence). The DNA for the CDR3 is TGTGCCAGCAGCTCCGACAGGCTAGGAACCTACGAGCAGTACTTC. Translated: CASSSDRLGTYEQYF. Drawing the rest from reference TRBV7-9 and TRBJ2-7, the complete variable domain is DTGVSQNPRHKITKRGQNVTFRCDPISEHNRLYWYRQTLGQGPEFLTYFQNEAQLEKSRLLSDRFSAERPKGSFSTLEIQRTEQGDSAMYLCASSSDRLGTYEQYFGPGTRLTVT.

This clonotype occurred many times. This chain uses TRBV2 with TRBJ2-7, with D maybe TRBD1 (7 bases). V shed 6 bases and J shed 3 bases, with 18 bases lying between them. CDR1 and CDR2 from the germline V gene are SNHLY and FYNNEI. This CDR3 has 15 amino acids. The CDR3 bases are TGTGCCAGCAGAACTTCTCCAGGGGGGAGCTACGAGCAGTACTTC. Encoded protein: CASRTSPGGSYEQYF.

The J gene is TRBJ1-2, the V gene TRBV6-1; 9 nucleotides agree with TRBD1. The CDR3 spans 14 residues. Germline CDR1 MNHNS, CDR2 SASEGT. The junction had 7 bases not matched to a gene; V was cut back by 6 bases and J by 5 bases. This CDR3 reads CASSRTGVGYGYTF. CDR3 in DNA: TGTGCCAGCAGCCGGACAGGGGTGGGGTATGGCTACACCTTC.

Of note for this clonotype: One end of the junction varies from germline; a read error may be responsible. V is TRBV15 and J is TRBJ1-1, with a weak D call TRBD1 (6 bases). The CDR3 is made up of 15 amino acids. The germline V gene encodes CDR1 LNHNV and CDR2 YYDKDF (reference sequence). The CDR3 here is CAASSQGQINTEAFF. CDR3 DNA: TGTGCCGCCAGCAGCCAAGGACAGATTAACACTGAAGCTTTCTTT. Full variable domain (outside the CDR3, taken from reference TRBV15 and TRBJ1-1): DAMVIQNPRYQVTQFGKPVTLSCSQTLNHNVMYWYQQKSSQAPKLLFHYYDKDFNNEADTPDNFQSRRPNTSFCFLDIRSPGLGDTAMYLCAASSQGQINTEAFFGQGTRLTVV.

In its sample, this clonotype was seen many times. V usage is TRBV4-1 and J usage is TRBJ1-1; 10 bases are shared with TRBD1. The V and J ends lost 3 bases and 8 bases, in that order; junction bases with no gene match: 6. The CDR3 has 14 residues. Germline V gene data show CDR1 as MGHRA and CDR2 as YSYEKL. CDR3 region: CASSQTGGSWEAFF. CDR3 DNA sequence: TGCGCCAGCAGCCAGACAGGGGGCTCTTGGGAAGCTTTCTTT.